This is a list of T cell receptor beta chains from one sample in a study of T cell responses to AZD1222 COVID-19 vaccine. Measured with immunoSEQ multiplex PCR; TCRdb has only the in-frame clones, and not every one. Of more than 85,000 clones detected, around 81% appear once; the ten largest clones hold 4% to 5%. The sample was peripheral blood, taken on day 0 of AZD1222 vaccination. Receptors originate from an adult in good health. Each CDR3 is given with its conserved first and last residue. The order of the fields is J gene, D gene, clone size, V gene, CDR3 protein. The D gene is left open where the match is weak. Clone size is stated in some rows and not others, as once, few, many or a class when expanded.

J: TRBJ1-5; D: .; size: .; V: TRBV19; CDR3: CASSIRRKDSNQPQHF
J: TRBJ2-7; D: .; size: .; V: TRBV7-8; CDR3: CASSSTRSPGEQYF
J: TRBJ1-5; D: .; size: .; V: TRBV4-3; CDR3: CASSQDRWGDQPQHF
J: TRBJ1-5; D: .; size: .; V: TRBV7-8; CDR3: CASSSRAGGNQPQHF
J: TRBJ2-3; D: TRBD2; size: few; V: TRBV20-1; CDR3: CSASGGVPTDTQYF
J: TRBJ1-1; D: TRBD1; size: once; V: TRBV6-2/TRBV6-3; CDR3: CASSRQGLNTEAFF
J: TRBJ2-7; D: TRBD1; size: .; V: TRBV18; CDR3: CASSRQGAYEQYF
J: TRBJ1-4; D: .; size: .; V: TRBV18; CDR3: CASSGRTTEKLFF
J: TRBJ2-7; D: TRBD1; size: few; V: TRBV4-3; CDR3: CASSQDAGTGSYEQYF
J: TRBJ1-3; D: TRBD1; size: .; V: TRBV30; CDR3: CAWSVLGQGFSGNTIYF
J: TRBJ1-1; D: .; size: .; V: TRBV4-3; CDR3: CASSQDWLVNTEAFF
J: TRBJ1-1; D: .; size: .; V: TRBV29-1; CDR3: CSVTGHSNTEAFF
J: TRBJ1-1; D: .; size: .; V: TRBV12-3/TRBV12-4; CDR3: CASSLWSSQAFF
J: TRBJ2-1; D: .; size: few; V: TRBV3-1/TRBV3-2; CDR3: CASSQASSYNEQFF
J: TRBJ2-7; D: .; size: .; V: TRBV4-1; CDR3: CASSQNHDSYEQYF
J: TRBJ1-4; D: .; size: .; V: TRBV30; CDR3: CAWRRTENEKLFF
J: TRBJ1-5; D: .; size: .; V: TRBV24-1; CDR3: CATSDWREFNQPQHF
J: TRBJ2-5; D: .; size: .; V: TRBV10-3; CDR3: CAISAIGAGARTQYF
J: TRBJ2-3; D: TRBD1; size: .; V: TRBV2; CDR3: CASSGQGATDTQYF
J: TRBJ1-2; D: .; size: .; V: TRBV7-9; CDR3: CASSLMGNHGYTF
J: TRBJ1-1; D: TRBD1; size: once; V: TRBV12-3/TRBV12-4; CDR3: CASSLGQGWAFF
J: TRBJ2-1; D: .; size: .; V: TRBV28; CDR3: CASSLSRNEQFF
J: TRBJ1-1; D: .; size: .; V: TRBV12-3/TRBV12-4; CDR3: CASSMTENTEAFF
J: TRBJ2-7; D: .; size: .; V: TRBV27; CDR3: CASSLMDPNRGEQYF
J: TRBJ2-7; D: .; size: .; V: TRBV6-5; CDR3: CASSRIPNRDEQYF
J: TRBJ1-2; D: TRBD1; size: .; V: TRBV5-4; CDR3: CASSRLGQGIGYTF
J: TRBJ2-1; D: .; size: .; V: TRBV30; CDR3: CAWSVQGGIPYNEQFF
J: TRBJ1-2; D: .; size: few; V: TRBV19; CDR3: CASSPASYGYTF
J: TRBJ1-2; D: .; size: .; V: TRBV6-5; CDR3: CASSYSARDGYTF
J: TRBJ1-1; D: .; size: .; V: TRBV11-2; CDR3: CASSLQGNTEAFF
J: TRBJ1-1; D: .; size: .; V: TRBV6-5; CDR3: CASSSLGNTEAFF
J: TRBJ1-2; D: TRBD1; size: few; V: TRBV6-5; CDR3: CASRRTGVLDYGYTF
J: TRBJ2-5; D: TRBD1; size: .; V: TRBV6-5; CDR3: CASRGTGSQETQYF
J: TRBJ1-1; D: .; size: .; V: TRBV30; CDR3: CAWSFAGTRRAEAFF
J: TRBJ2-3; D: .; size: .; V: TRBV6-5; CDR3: CASSPGDTDTQYF
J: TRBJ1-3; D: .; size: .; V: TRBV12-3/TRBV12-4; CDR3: CASSLAGTRTIYF
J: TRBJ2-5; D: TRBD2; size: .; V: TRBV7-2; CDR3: CASSSGLAGQETQYF
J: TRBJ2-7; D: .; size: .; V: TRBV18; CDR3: CASSLDPRSEQYF
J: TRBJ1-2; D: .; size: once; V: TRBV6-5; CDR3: CASSPRLGLGGYTF
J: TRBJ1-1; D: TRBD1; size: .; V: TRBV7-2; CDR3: CASSLVGGPEAFF
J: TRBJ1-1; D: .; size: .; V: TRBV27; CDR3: CASSSGGSSTEAFF
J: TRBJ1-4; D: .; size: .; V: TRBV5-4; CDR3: CASVTEGHLNEKLFF
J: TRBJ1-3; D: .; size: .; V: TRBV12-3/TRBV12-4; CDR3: CASKTQGYTIYF
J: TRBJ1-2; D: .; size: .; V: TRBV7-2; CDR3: CASSEDGYYGYTF
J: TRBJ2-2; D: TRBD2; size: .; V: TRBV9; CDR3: CASSVGLAGVTGELFF
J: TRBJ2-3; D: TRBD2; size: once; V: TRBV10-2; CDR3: CASSEGLAGGQDTQYF
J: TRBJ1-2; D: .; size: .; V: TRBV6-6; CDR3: CAASGGVVDGYTF
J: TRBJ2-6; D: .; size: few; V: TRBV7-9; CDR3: CASSVPGYSGANVLTF
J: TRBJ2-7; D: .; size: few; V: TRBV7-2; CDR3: CASSLDTRGGSYEQYF
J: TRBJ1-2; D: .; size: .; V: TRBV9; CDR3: CASSVELGAYGYTF
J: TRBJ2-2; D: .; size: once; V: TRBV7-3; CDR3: CASGLTPNGELFF
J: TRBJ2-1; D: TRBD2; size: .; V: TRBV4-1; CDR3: CASSRVPLAGTSYNEQFF
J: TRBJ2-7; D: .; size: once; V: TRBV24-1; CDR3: CATSEEVGLEQYF